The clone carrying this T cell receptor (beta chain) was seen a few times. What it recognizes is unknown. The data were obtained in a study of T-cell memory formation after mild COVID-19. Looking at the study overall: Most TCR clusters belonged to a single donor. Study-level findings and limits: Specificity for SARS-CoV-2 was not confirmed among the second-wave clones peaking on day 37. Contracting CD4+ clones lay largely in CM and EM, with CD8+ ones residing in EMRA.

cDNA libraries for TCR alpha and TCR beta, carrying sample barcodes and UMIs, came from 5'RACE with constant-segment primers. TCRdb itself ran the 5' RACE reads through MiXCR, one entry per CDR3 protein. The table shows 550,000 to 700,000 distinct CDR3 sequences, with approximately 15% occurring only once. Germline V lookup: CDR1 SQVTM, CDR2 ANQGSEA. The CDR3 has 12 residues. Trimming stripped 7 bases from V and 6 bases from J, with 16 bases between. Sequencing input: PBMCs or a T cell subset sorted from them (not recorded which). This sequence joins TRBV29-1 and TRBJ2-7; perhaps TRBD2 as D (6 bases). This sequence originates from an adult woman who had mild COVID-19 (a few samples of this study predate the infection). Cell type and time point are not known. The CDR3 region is CSGGRGRAEQYF. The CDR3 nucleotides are TGCAGCGGTGGGCGGGGTCGCGCCGAGCAGTACTTC.